This T cell receptor beta chain was documented in a study of T-cell memory formation after mild COVID-19 (dated by TCRdb to the early 2020s). General notes on the study: TCR sequence clusters from the two donors were largely donor specific. In a couple of donors, T-cell clones that expanded and contracted after mild COVID-19 were followed by sequencing TCRalpha and TCRbeta repertoires longitudinally. The cohort comprised two young, previously healthy adult volunteers, one female and one male.

PBMCs were isolated by Ficoll-Paque density gradient centrifugation. Inclusive of the bounding cysteine and phenylalanine, the CDR3 is 14 residues long. The kept DNA is CDR3 alone, 42 bases in frame from the first base. The germline V gene yields MGHRA for CDR1 and YSYEKL for CDR2. Trimming at the junction amounts to 1 base on V and 1 base on J, and the germline ends lie 7 bases apart. Sequencing instrument: Illumina NovaSeq 6000. TCRalpha and TCRbeta cDNA libraries were constructed by 5'RACE with constant-segment primers, with sample barcodes and unique molecular identifiers being introduced. Trizol reagent was used to extract RNA from every sample. Library amplification was performed in two PCR steps, and a second sample barcode and Illumina TruSeq adapters were introduced in the second step. Libraries were sequenced on an Illumina NovaSeq with 2 x 150 bp paired-end reads. As for the original processing: With migec v1.2.7, reads were demultiplexed and then collapsed into UMI-guided consensus sequences. With mixcr v2.1.11, UMI consensuses were aligned to TRA and TRB V and J templates and assembled into clonotypes. Clonotypes were classified as expanded or contracted when called significant by both edgeR and NoisET, with noise models trained on biological replicates. For edgeR calls, a false discovery rate-adjusted p below 0.01 and a log2 fold-change threshold of 1 were applied. As an exploratory analysis of dynamics, max-normalized trajectories of the 1000 most abundant clonotypes were examined by PCA with hierarchical clustering. The CD4 or CD8 phenotype of responding clones was assigned using the separately sequenced CD4+ and CD8+ repertoires. The raw public reads went through TCRdb reprocessing: fastp at Q25, MiXCR clone calling, in-frame beta chains kept. Each CDR3 protein gets just one entry, which takes the most common genes and DNA from the rows behind it. The V and J calls were not made by the authors but by TCRdb's processing. The sample includes 400,000 to 550,000 distinct CDR3 sequences, with 25% observed a single time. The ten largest make up under 15% of the sample.

Summary of the overall study and its limitations: Contracting CD4+ clones turned up mainly in the CM and EM memory subsets, whereas EMRA was where CD8+ clones were enriched. The detection of some responding clones in pre-infection memory suggests that pre-existing cross-reactive memory T cells joined the SARS-CoV-2 response. Clones that contracted from day 15 to 85 showed balanced CD4/CD8 phenotypes, whereas a second wave of clones that expanded from day 15 to 37 leaned towards CD4+. The second-wave clones that peaked on day 37 were not confirmed to be SARS-CoV-2 specific. Only two mild cases were covered in the study, and larger cohorts including severe cases with pre-infection samples were considered necessary.

This clonotype was observed once. Its antigen specificity is not known. The input lacks base qualities; no much larger clone sits a single base away. Recombination connected TRBV4-1 to TRBJ2-5; the D gene could be either TRBD1 or TRBD2, each agreeing at 5 bases. The sequenced sample consisted of PBMCs or a T cell subset sorted from them (not recorded which). The receptor's source is an adult woman who had mild COVID-19 (a few samples of this study predate the infection). The sample titles of this study are shuffled in the database, so cell type and time point are left out; the donor was told from shared clones. The nucleotide sequence is TGCGCCAGCAGCCAAGGGGGGACCCAAGAGACCCAGTACTTC. Translated, this gives CASSQGGTQETQYF.